This T cell receptor beta chain is from a study of OX40 agonist ivuxolimab in advanced cancers. Overall study findings and caveats: Relative to CD4+, CD8+ T cells held more expanded clones on average. Dosing at 0.1 to 3.0 mg/kg was accompanied by clonal expansion of CD4+ and CD8+ blood T cells by week 6. The authors also found low normalized T-cell clonal expansion in some nonresponders.

Germline CDR1 SQVTM, CDR2 ANQGSEA. The CDR3 covers 14 residues. V dropped 5 bases and J dropped 4; count of bases not matched to a gene: 7. Produced via immunoSEQ multiplex PCR; TCRdb's table is partial and in-frame only. The top ten hold approximately 1.2% of the sample, which has more than 55,000 clones, 86% seen once. Remarks on this clone: What it binds is unknown.

The J gene is TRBJ2-1, the V gene TRBV29-1, with 8 bases fitting TRBD2. The receptor was isolated from an adult with an advanced solid tumor such as melanoma, head and neck, liver or kidney cancer. The input for sequencing was CD4+ or CD8+ T cells sorted from blood, taken in a trial of the OX40 agonist ivuxolimab. This CDR3 is CSVQREMWYNEQFF. CDR3 coding DNA: TGCAGCGTTCAGCGGGAGATGTGGTACAATGAGCAGTTCTTC.